This entry lists 8 T cell receptor beta chains sequenced from one sample in a study of blood T cell repertoires in COVID-19 (dated by TCRdb to about 2020). Libraries were made using the immunoSEQ multiplex PCR assay. TCRdb carries this immuneACCESS record with in-frame sequences only. Its versions omit some clonotypes, under half of them owing to an unresolved V gene in the studies checked, with the rest unexplained. Across this sample there are under 150,000 clones, with around four fifths seen only once. 20% to 25% of the sample goes to the ten largest clones. The sample comprised peripheral blood. All receptors derive from a human donor in a cohort sampled during active COVID-19.

Only a few counts were recorded for this clone. This same CDR3 is encoded by further DNA sequences in the sample. J is TRBJ2-7 and V is TRBV28; maybe TRBD1 (6 bases). V lost 0 bases and J lost 4, with 10 bases in between. Germline-derived CDR1 and CDR2 are MDHEN and SYDVKM. The CDR3 consists of 14 residues. CDR3 sequence reads: CASSLWGAGYEQYF. The DNA for the CDR3 is TGTGCCAGCAGTTTATGGGGGGCAGGTTACGAGCAGTACTTC.

The V call is TRBV3-1 (or the pseudogene TRBV3-2), the J call TRBJ2-1, with 14 bases matching TRBD2. The CDR3 extends over 20 amino acids. J was trimmed by 1 base and V by 0 bases; bases with no gene match: 8. CDR1 and CDR2 (germline): LGHDT, YNNKEL (reference sequence). In DNA form, the CDR3 reads TGTGCCAGCAGCCAAGAACCCGGGACTAGCGGGAGACGGTCCTACAATGAGCAGTTCTTC. This sequence encodes CASSQEPGTSGRRSYNEQFF.

V and J are TRBV5-4 and TRBJ2-3; perhaps TRBD1 as D (5 bases). The CDR3 length is 14 residues. Germline-derived CDR1 and CDR2 are SGHNT and YYREEE (reference sequence). Trimming took off 0 bases at V and 3 bases at J, with 8 bases between the two ends. The CDR3 DNA sequence: TGTGCCAGCAGCTTGGCCAAGGGGACAGATACGCAGTATTTT. Its protein is CASSLAKGTDTQYF.

This chain links TRBV27 with TRBJ1-2, with 8 bases identical to TRBD1. The CDR3 covers 14 residues. J was trimmed by 4 bases and V by 6 bases; bases with no gene match: 7. Germline V gene sequence: CDR1 MNHEY, CDR2 SMNVEV (reference sequence). The CDR3 region is CASSSTTGGYGYTF. The CDR3, as DNA: TGTGCCAGCAGCTCTACAACAGGGGGCTATGGCTACACCTTC.

The CDR3 sequence is CASSFTGSEAFF. Written as DNA, the CDR3 is TGTGCCAGCAGCTTTACCGGGTCTGAAGCTTTCTTT. This sequence joins TRBV5-4 and TRBJ1-1; no reliable D call. The CDR3 contains 12 residues. Germline assignment: CDR1 SGHNT and CDR2 YYREEE (reference sequence). V lost 2 bases, J lost 6 bases, and 8 bases lay in between.

The chain links TRBV5-4 to TRBJ1-6; D uncertain. V was shortened by 3 bases and J by 5 bases, with 12 bases between the two germline ends. Germline V lookup: CDR1 SGHNT, CDR2 YYREEE (reference sequence). The length of the CDR3 is 15 residues. The CDR3 sequence is CASSYRVTNNSPLHF. DNA for the CDR3: TGTGCCAGCAGCTACCGGGTTACAAATAATTCACCCCTCCACTTT.

As for this clone: This specimen includes other DNA sequences encoding the same CDR3. The chain couples TRBV5-1 to TRBJ1-3, with D perhaps TRBD1 (5 bases). Germline V gives CDR1 SGHRS, CDR2 YFSETQ. The V and J ends lost 2 bases and 1 base respectively, with 10 bases between them. This CDR3 is built from 15 residues. The CDR3 DNA follows: TGCGCCAGCAGCTTTTCGGGGGGTTCTGGAAACACCATATATTTT. This gives the protein CASSFSGGSGNTIYF.

This sequence joins TRBV7-3 and TRBJ1-1; D uncertain. The V end lost 8 bases, the J end lost 5 bases, and 12 bases lay between the germline ends. Germline V lookup: CDR1 SGHTA, CDR2 FQGTGA. The CDR3 is made up of 12 amino acids. Here the CDR3 DNA reads TGTGCCAGCGGGGTGAAGCGGACTGAAGCTTTCTTT. Its translation: CASGVKRTEAFF.